This T cell receptor (beta chain) was sequenced in a study of blood T cells in healthy people across ages. Study-wide context: About one barcoded TCR beta cDNA was captured per two T cells. Study-level points and caveats: Estimates of diversity drawn from one million T cells were considered underestimates.

In germline, CDR1 is SGHRS, CDR2 YFSETQ. The CDR3 covers 12 residues. Details on this clonotype: Its antigen is still unknown.

For the second PCR, which ran for about 7 to 12 cycles, a sample-barcoded 5' primer and a J-beta primer mix were used. TCRdb re-analysed the 5' RACE reads in MiXCR, keeping a single row per CDR3 protein. The sample yields 600,000 to 1,000,000 distinct CDR3 sequences, 20% to 25% seen once. These data were also reused for a study on T cells of mothers and their children. That study reports: The study recruited a few healthy Caucasian mothers and their six children as donors. Maternal samples each gave over 9 million TCR beta CDR3 reads, and child samples roughly 3 million each.

What was sequenced was blood. This TCR derives from a boy between 10 and 17 years old in good health. V and J are TRBV5-1 and TRBJ2-1; D is unclear. The J call is in doubt because the DNA end fits TRBJ2-7 better. As DNA, the CDR3 is TGCGCCAGCAGCTCGAGGACGAACGAGCAGTACTTC. This gives the protein CASSSRTNEQYF.